Below, one T cell receptor (beta chain) is given with its context. The data derive from a study of blood T cell repertoires in COVID-19. The repertoire was sequenced with immunoSEQ multiplex PCR; TCRdb's copy has only in-frame clones and lacks some. The sample lists 270,000 or so clones, around 89% occurring once. Trimming cost V 5 bases and J 8 bases; bases outside gene matches: 7. The V gene's germline CDR1 is MDHEN and CDR2 SYDVKM. The CDR3 has 14 residues. Specimen: peripheral blood. The receptor's source is a man aged 35 to 55 with acute or convalescent COVID-19. V is TRBV28 and J is TRBJ2-1, with 9 bases aligning to TRBD1. CDR3 sequence reads: CASSPGTGWHEQFF. Here the CDR3 DNA reads TGTGCCAGCAGTCCTGGGACAGGGTGGCATGAGCAGTTCTTC.